The 15 T cell receptor beta chains below come from one sample, sequenced in a study of OX40 agonist ivuxolimab in advanced cancers. Libraries were prepared by immunoSEQ multiplex PCR; TCRdb keeps only in-frame clonotypes and omits some of them. This sample has approximately 21,000 clones, with 80% to 90% found just once. Sequencing used CD4+ or CD8+ T cells sorted from blood, obtained in a trial of the OX40 agonist ivuxolimab. The receptor set was obtained from an adult with an advanced solid tumor such as melanoma, head and neck, liver or kidney cancer.

V is TRBV6-6 and J is TRBJ1-3; the match to TRBD1 covers 9 bases. Looked up from germline, CDR1 is MNHNY and CDR2 is SVGAGI (reference sequence). CDR3 length equals 15 residues. V lost 2 bases and J lost 3; bases outside the gene matches: 2. The CDR3 protein is CASSYTTGGGNTIYF. Here the CDR3 DNA reads TGTGCCAGCAGTTACACGACAGGGGGTGGAAACACCATATATTTT.

V is TRBV7-9 and J is TRBJ2-3; D may be TRBD1 (6 bases). The CDR3 totals 15 residues. Germline CDR1 is SEHNR and CDR2 is FQNEAQ (reference sequence). Trimming removed 4 bases from V and 2 bases from J, with 13 bases in between. The CDR3, as DNA: TGTGCCAGCAGCTCCTACAGGGCGCTCACAGATACGCAGTATTTT. Residues: CASSSYRALTDTQYF.

This chain joins TRBV19 and TRBJ2-7, with D possibly TRBD2 on 7 matching bases. The CDR3 is 13 amino acids. Germline assignment: CDR1 LNHDA and CDR2 SQIVND (reference sequence). V dropped 7 bases and J dropped 1 base, with 11 bases sitting between them. As DNA, the CDR3 is TGTGCCAGTACAGGGGAGGGGTCCTACGAGCAGTACTTC. It is translated as CASTGEGSYEQYF.

The V gene is TRBV27, the J gene TRBJ2-7; weak D call: TRBD1 (7 bases). With 6 bases removed from V and 3 bases from J, the gap between germline ends came to 12 bases. The CDR3 has 13 amino acids. Per germline, CDR1 MNHEY and CDR2 SMNVEV (reference sequence). The CDR3, as DNA: TGTGCCAGCAGCTACAGGGGAGGCTACGAGCAGTACTTC. This codes for CASSYRGGYEQYF.

The rearrangement links TRBV10-2 to TRBJ2-2; 8 bases are shared with TRBD2. Germline CDR1 WSHSY, CDR2 SAAADI. J lost 7 bases, V lost 0 bases, and 13 bases had no gene match. This CDR3 is built from 18 residues. The CDR3, as DNA: TGCGCCAGCAGTGAGTCCCCAGTAGGGCTAGCGGGTCACGGGGAGCTGTTTTTT. Its translation is CASSESPVGLAGHGELFF.

Worth noting for this clone: One end of the junction varies from germline; a read error may be responsible. The chain is built from TRBV28 and TRBJ2-7; 8 bases line up with TRBD2. This CDR3 region has 13 residues. Germline values: CDR1 MDHEN, CDR2 SYDVKM. The CDR3 DNA is TGTGCCAGCAGACTAGCGGAAAACTACGGGCAGTACTTC. It yields the protein CASRLAENYGQYF.

The gene calls are TRBV2 and TRBJ1-1; no definite D call. This CDR3 region has 13 residues. The ends were cut back, 8 bases at V and 3 bases at J, with 13 bases in the middle. CDR1 is SNHLY, CDR2 FYNNEI, per germline. CDR3 DNA sequence: TGTGCCAGCGTCGCAAGAACGGACACTGAAGCTTTCTTT. Protein product: CASVARTDTEAFF.

This sequence joins TRBV27 and TRBJ2-7, with 8 bases matching TRBD2. The CDR3 totals 15 residues. Trimming removed 3 bases from V and 4 bases from J; junction bases left unmatched: 8. Germline V gene sequence: CDR1 MNHEY, CDR2 SMNVEV (reference sequence). This CDR3 reads CASSFSGGPLYEQYF. The CDR3 DNA reads as TGTGCCAGCAGTTTTTCGGGGGGGCCCTTGTACGAGCAGTACTTC.

The chain joins TRBV27 to TRBJ2-7, with a weak D call TRBD1 (5 bases). Germline values: CDR1 MNHEY, CDR2 SMNVEV (reference sequence). Trimming cost V 6 bases and J 6 bases, with 18 bases left between them. The CDR3 totals 14 residues. This chain's CDR3 is CASRSMGRLREQYF. The CDR3 nucleotides read TGTGCCAGCAGATCTATGGGGCGGCTACGCGAGCAGTACTTC.

In its sample, this clone was seen a few times. The chain employs TRBV29-1 and TRBJ2-1, with D uncertain. CDR1 and CDR2 (germline): SQVTM, ANQGSEA. The CDR3 sequence is 13 residues long. The germline V and J ends were trimmed by 0 bases and 4 bases, with 7 bases remaining between them. The CDR3 DNA reads TGCAGCGTTGAAGATCAGGCATACAATGAGCAGTTCTTC. Encoded protein: CSVEDQAYNEQFF.

Remarks on this clone: Germline and junction disagree at one end, which may indicate a read error. The chain has TRBV5-8 and TRBJ1-1; no firm D call. Germline CDR1 SGHTS, CDR2 YDEGEE. The CDR3 contains 11 residues. The CDR3 spells CASSPDLKDPF. The CDR3 bases are TGTGCCAGCAGCCCGGACCTGAAGGACCCTTTT.

The genes are TRBV27 and TRBJ1-1; D is uncertain. V was trimmed by 0 bases and J by 4 bases, leaving 9 bases between them. CDR1 is MNHEY, CDR2 SMNVEV, per germline (reference sequence). This CDR3 is 14 amino acids long. The DNA for the CDR3 is TGTGCCAGCAGTTTATCCCTCTCGGGCACTGAAGCTTTCTTT. Translated, it gives CASSLSLSGTEAFF.

J is TRBJ1-1 and V is TRBV7-9, with D maybe TRBD1 (5 bases). Germline V gives CDR1 SEHNR, CDR2 FQNEAQ (reference sequence). Trimming stripped 8 bases from V and 4 bases from J, with 14 bases between. The CDR3 is 13 residues long. CDR3 loop: CASRRGYSTEAFF. The CDR3 coding sequence is TGTGCCAGCCGAAGGGGTTACTCCACTGAAGCTTTCTTT.

The chain uses TRBV4-2 and TRBJ2-1; 11 bases are a match to TRBD2. From germline, CDR1 is LGHNA and CDR2 YNFKEQ. V shed 4 bases and J 4 bases; nucleotides not matched to a gene: 9. The CDR3 runs to 17 residues. Here the CDR3 DNA reads TGTGCCAGCAGCCTTAACTCCGGGACTAGCGGATACAATGAGCAGTTCTTC. Its protein is CASSLNSGTSGYNEQFF.

The V gene is TRBV28, the J gene TRBJ2-5; D is perhaps TRBD2 (7 bases). There are 16 residues in the CDR3. CDR1 is MDHEN, CDR2 SYDVKM, per germline. Trimming left V 2 bases short and J 4 bases short, with 17 bases between. The CDR3 nucleotides are TGTGCCAGCAGTTTAGGGGAGTTGGGGGGGCCAGAGACCCAGTACTTC. Translated: CASSLGELGGPETQYF. The complete variable domain, with remaining parts taken from reference TRBV28 and TRBJ2-5, reads DVKVTQSSRYLVKRTGEKVFLECVQDMDHENMFWYRQDPGLGLRLIYFSYDVKMKEKGDIPEGYSVSREKKERFSLILESASTNQTSMYLCASSLGELGGPETQYFGPGTRLLVL.